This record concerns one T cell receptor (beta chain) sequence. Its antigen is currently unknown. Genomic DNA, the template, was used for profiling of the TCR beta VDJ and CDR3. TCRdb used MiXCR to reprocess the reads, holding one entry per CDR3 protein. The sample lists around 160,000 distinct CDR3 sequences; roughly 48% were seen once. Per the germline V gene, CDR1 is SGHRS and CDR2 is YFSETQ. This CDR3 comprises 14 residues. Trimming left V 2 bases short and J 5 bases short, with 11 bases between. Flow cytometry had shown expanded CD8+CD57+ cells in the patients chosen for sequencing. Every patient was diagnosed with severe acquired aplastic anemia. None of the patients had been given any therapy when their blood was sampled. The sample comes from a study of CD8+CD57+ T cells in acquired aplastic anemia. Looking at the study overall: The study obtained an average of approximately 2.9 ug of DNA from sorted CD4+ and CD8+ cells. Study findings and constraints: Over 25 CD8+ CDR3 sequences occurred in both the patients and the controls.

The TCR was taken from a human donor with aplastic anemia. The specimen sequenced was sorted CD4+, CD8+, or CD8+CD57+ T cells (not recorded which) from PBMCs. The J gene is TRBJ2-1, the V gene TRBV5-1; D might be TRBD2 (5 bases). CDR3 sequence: CASSFPSLHNEQFF. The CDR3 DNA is TGCGCCAGCAGCTTCCCTAGCCTCCACAATGAGCAGTTCTTC. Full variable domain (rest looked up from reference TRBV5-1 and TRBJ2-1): KAGVTQTPRYLIKTRGQQVTLSCSPISGHRSVSWYQQTPGQGLQFLFEYFSETQRNKGNFPGRFSGRQFSNSRSEMNVSTLELGDSALYLCASSFPSLHNEQFFGPGTRLTVL.